A selection of T cell receptor beta chains follows, all from one sample in a study of OX40 agonist ivuxolimab in advanced cancers. TCRdb keeps only in-frame clones here, not all; method: immunoSEQ multiplex PCR. Of fewer than 90,000 clones listed, 75% to 95% are singletons. The sequencing used CD4+ or CD8+ T cells sorted from blood, collected in a trial of the OX40 agonist ivuxolimab. The receptors derive from an adult with an advanced solid tumor such as melanoma, head and neck, liver or kidney cancer. The CDR3 runs from the conserved cysteine through the conserved F or W. The D gene is left open where the match is weak. A row's size may be missing; if present it is once, few, many or a size class.

j_call: TRBJ2-1
d_call: TRBD2
v_call: TRBV7-2
clone_size: -
cdr3_aa: CASSLVESRLAGGGGEQFF
cdr3_nt: TGTGCCAGCAGCTTAGTTGAGTCGAGACTAGCGGGAGGTGGGGGTGAGCAGTTCTTC

j_call: TRBJ2-7
d_call: -
v_call: TRBV7-9
clone_size: few
cdr3_aa: CASSPKGKAGEYREQYF
cdr3_nt: TGTGCCAGCAGCCCGAAGGGAAAGGCAGGGGAATATCGCGAGCAGTACTTC

j_call: TRBJ1-1
d_call: TRBD1
v_call: TRBV6-6
clone_size: -
cdr3_aa: CASSTGQAEAFF
cdr3_nt: TGTGCCAGCAGTACCGGACAGGCTGAAGCTTTCTTT

j_call: TRBJ2-4
d_call: -
v_call: TRBV2
clone_size: -
cdr3_aa: CASGPNQNIQYF
cdr3_nt: TGTGCCAGCGGCCCTAACCAAAACATTCAGTACTTC

j_call: TRBJ2-3
d_call: -
v_call: TRBV1
clone_size: -
cdr3_aa: CTSSQVKLSTQYF
cdr3_nt: TGCACCAGCAGCCAAGTGAAACTATCCACGCAGTATTTT

j_call: TRBJ1-4
d_call: TRBD1
v_call: TRBV30
clone_size: -
cdr3_aa: CAWTTGSNEKLFF
cdr3_nt: TGTGCCTGGACGACAGGGTCTAATGAAAAACTGTTTTTT

j_call: TRBJ1-5
d_call: -
v_call: TRBV28
clone_size: -
cdr3_aa: CASSSGSAQHF
cdr3_nt: TGTGCCAGCAGTTCAGGGTCCGCCCAGCATTTT

j_call: TRBJ2-5
d_call: -
v_call: TRBV10-3
clone_size: once
cdr3_aa: CAISDRVLETQYF
cdr3_nt: TGTGCCATCAGTGACAGGGTATTGGAGACCCAGTACTTC

j_call: TRBJ2-7
d_call: TRBD2
v_call: TRBV28
clone_size: -
cdr3_aa: CASTLGGVSSYEQYF
cdr3_nt: TGTGCCAGCACTTTGGGGGGGGTGAGCTCCTACGAGCAGTACTTC

j_call: TRBJ2-5
d_call: -
v_call: TRBV4-2
clone_size: -
cdr3_aa: CASSQEQGGLQETQYF
cdr3_nt: TGTGCCAGCAGCCAAGAACAGGGCGGACTCCAAGAGACCCAGTACTTC

j_call: TRBJ2-5
d_call: TRBD2
v_call: TRBV5-1
clone_size: -
cdr3_aa: CASSLGGATGLAGLEETQYF
cdr3_nt: TGCGCCAGCAGCTTGGGGGGTGCGACGGGCTTAGCGGGACTTGAAGAGACCCAGTACTTC

j_call: TRBJ1-1
d_call: -
v_call: TRBV6-6
clone_size: -
cdr3_aa: CASSLREVNTEAFF
cdr3_nt: TGTGCCAGCAGTCTCAGGGAGGTGAACACTGAAGCTTTCTTT

j_call: TRBJ2-2
d_call: TRBD2
v_call: TRBV28
clone_size: -
cdr3_aa: CASSLQGLAANTGELFF
cdr3_nt: TGTGCCAGCAGTTTACAGGGACTAGCGGCGAACACCGGGGAGCTGTTTTTT

j_call: TRBJ1-2
d_call: -
v_call: TRBV30
clone_size: -
cdr3_aa: CAWRWGTSNYGYTF
cdr3_nt: TGTGCCTGGAGATGGGGCACCTCTAACTATGGCTACACCTTC

j_call: TRBJ2-6
d_call: TRBD1
v_call: TRBV7-9
clone_size: -
cdr3_aa: CASGPTGGSSGANVLTF
cdr3_nt: TGTGCCAGCGGTCCGACAGGGGGCAGCTCTGGGGCCAACGTCCTGACTTTC

j_call: TRBJ2-5
d_call: TRBD1
v_call: TRBV7-2
clone_size: -
cdr3_aa: CASSLVGQGAPVRETQYF
cdr3_nt: TGTGCCAGCAGCTTAGTGGGACAGGGGGCCCCGGTCCGAGAGACCCAGTACTTC

j_call: TRBJ2-5
d_call: TRBD2
v_call: TRBV4-2
clone_size: -
cdr3_aa: CASSQSAGVDETQYF
cdr3_nt: TGTGCCAGCAGCCAATCAGCGGGAGTGGACGAGACCCAGTACTTC

j_call: TRBJ2-1
d_call: -
v_call: TRBV20-1
clone_size: -
cdr3_aa: CSASFANEQFF
cdr3_nt: TGCAGTGCTAGTTTTGCCAATGAGCAGTTCTTC

j_call: TRBJ1-2
d_call: -
v_call: TRBV5-1
clone_size: once
cdr3_aa: CASSLGQSYGYTF
cdr3_nt: TGCGCCAGCAGCTTAGGACAGAGCTATGGCTACACCTTC

j_call: TRBJ2-3
d_call: -
v_call: TRBV5-1
clone_size: -
cdr3_aa: CASSLVLSDTQYF
cdr3_nt: TGCGCCAGCAGCTTGGTTCTTTCAGATACGCAGTATTTT

j_call: TRBJ2-7
d_call: -
v_call: TRBV27
clone_size: -
cdr3_aa: CASSSYPGQGYEQYF
cdr3_nt: TGTGCCAGCAGTTCATACCCCGGGCAGGGGTACGAGCAGTACTTC

j_call: TRBJ2-1
d_call: TRBD2
v_call: TRBV30
clone_size: -
cdr3_aa: CAWSRHSGRRFEQFF
cdr3_nt: TGTGCCTGGAGCCGCCATAGCGGGAGGCGGTTCGAGCAGTTCTTC

j_call: TRBJ1-1
d_call: -
v_call: TRBV10-3
clone_size: -
cdr3_aa: CAISDRDTYAFF
cdr3_nt: TGTGCCATCAGTGACCGGGACACATACGCTTTCTTT

j_call: TRBJ2-2
d_call: -
v_call: TRBV7-3
clone_size: -
cdr3_aa: CASSLAPNTGELFF
cdr3_nt: TGTGCCAGCAGCCTAGCACCGAACACCGGGGAGCTGTTTTTT

j_call: TRBJ1-2
d_call: -
v_call: TRBV19
clone_size: once
cdr3_aa: CASSTAGFSYGYTF
cdr3_nt: TGTGCCAGTAGTACGGCAGGGTTTTCCTATGGCTACACCTTC

j_call: TRBJ2-3
d_call: -
v_call: TRBV28
clone_size: -
cdr3_aa: CASSLRRGTQYF
cdr3_nt: TGTGCCAGCAGTTTAAGACGGGGTACGCAGTATTTT

j_call: TRBJ1-6
d_call: -
v_call: TRBV28
clone_size: -
cdr3_aa: CASTPGQYNSPLHF
cdr3_nt: TGTGCCAGCACCCCCGGACAGTATAATTCACCCCTCCACTTT

j_call: TRBJ1-2
d_call: TRBD1
v_call: TRBV30
clone_size: -
cdr3_aa: CAWSDGQGALGYTF
cdr3_nt: TGTGCCTGGAGCGACGGACAGGGGGCTCTTGGCTACACCTTC

j_call: TRBJ2-3
d_call: -
v_call: TRBV10-1
clone_size: -
cdr3_aa: CASSELARGWADTQYF
cdr3_nt: TGCGCCAGCAGTGAATTGGCCAGAGGGTGGGCAGATACGCAGTATTTT

j_call: TRBJ2-7
d_call: -
v_call: TRBV6-1
clone_size: -
cdr3_aa: CASTPPGVNEQYF
cdr3_nt: TGTGCCAGCACCCCTCCCGGGGTAAACGAGCAGTACTTC

j_call: TRBJ2-4
d_call: TRBD2
v_call: TRBV19
clone_size: -
cdr3_aa: CASSIISGLAGNIQYF
cdr3_nt: TGTGCCAGTAGTATAATTTCCGGACTAGCGGGAAACATTCAGTACTTC

j_call: TRBJ2-3
d_call: -
v_call: TRBV7-2
clone_size: -
cdr3_aa: CASSLIVLTDTQYF
cdr3_nt: TGTGCCAGCAGCTTAATAGTACTCACAGATACGCAGTATTTT

j_call: TRBJ2-4
d_call: -
v_call: TRBV10-3
clone_size: -
cdr3_aa: CAIRNTNIQYF
cdr3_nt: TGTGCCATCAGGAACACGAACATTCAGTACTTC

j_call: TRBJ2-1
d_call: TRBD1
v_call: TRBV28
clone_size: -
cdr3_aa: CASSVPGQALTDEQFF
cdr3_nt: TGTGCCAGCAGTGTCCCGGGACAGGCCCTGACGGATGAGCAGTTCTTC

j_call: TRBJ2-1
d_call: -
v_call: TRBV7-2
clone_size: -
cdr3_aa: CASREGAGVTYNEQFF
cdr3_nt: TGTGCCAGCAGGGAGGGGGCGGGAGTGACCTACAATGAGCAGTTCTTC

j_call: TRBJ2-5
d_call: TRBD2
v_call: TRBV7-2
clone_size: -
cdr3_aa: CASSLGGGTQYF
cdr3_nt: TGTGCCAGCAGCTTAGGGGGGGGTACCCAGTACTTC

j_call: TRBJ2-4
d_call: -
v_call: TRBV28
clone_size: -
cdr3_aa: CASSTPQGNKNIQYF
cdr3_nt: TGTGCCAGCAGTACCCCCCAGGGGAACAAAAACATTCAGTACTTC

j_call: TRBJ1-1
d_call: -
v_call: TRBV30
clone_size: few
cdr3_aa: CAWSRIGGWTEAFF
cdr3_nt: TGTGCCTGGAGTCGTATAGGGGGATGGACTGAAGCTTTCTTT

j_call: TRBJ1-2
d_call: -
v_call: TRBV15
clone_size: -
cdr3_aa: CATSRAVGRDYGYTF
cdr3_nt: TGTGCCACCAGCAGAGCAGTAGGCAGGGACTATGGCTACACCTTC

j_call: TRBJ2-4
d_call: -
v_call: TRBV19
clone_size: -
cdr3_aa: CASSMLSVAKNIQYF
cdr3_nt: TGTGCCAGTAGTATGCTCTCGGTGGCCAAAAACATTCAGTACTTC

j_call: TRBJ2-3
d_call: -
v_call: TRBV11-2
clone_size: -
cdr3_aa: CASSLVDLATDTQYF
cdr3_nt: TGTGCCAGCAGCTTAGTGGATCTAGCCACAGATACGCAGTATTTT

j_call: TRBJ2-1
d_call: -
v_call: TRBV30
clone_size: few
cdr3_aa: CAWSRVAYEQFF
cdr3_nt: TGTGCCTGGAGTCGAGTAGCGTATGAGCAGTTCTTC

j_call: TRBJ1-2
d_call: -
v_call: TRBV5-5
clone_size: -
cdr3_aa: CASSLFTGDGYTF
cdr3_nt: TGTGCCAGCAGCCTTTTCACTGGGGACGGCTACACCTTC

j_call: TRBJ2-5
d_call: -
v_call: TRBV6-5
clone_size: -
cdr3_aa: CASTLSWAAETQYF
cdr3_nt: TGTGCCAGCACTCTAAGTTGGGCAGCAGAGACCCAGTACTTC

j_call: TRBJ1-3
d_call: -
v_call: TRBV4-1
clone_size: -
cdr3_aa: CASSQDGGVGNTIYF
cdr3_nt: TGCGCCAGCAGCCAAGACGGAGGGGTCGGAAACACCATATATTTT

j_call: TRBJ2-6
d_call: -
v_call: TRBV2
clone_size: -
cdr3_aa: CASPRGGANVLTF
cdr3_nt: TGTGCCAGCCCAAGGGGTGGGGCCAACGTCCTGACTTTC

j_call: TRBJ1-1
d_call: -
v_call: TRBV2
clone_size: -
cdr3_aa: CASGAMMNTEAFF
cdr3_nt: TGTGCGAGTGGGGCAATGATGAACACTGAAGCTTTCTTT

j_call: TRBJ1-2
d_call: TRBD1
v_call: TRBV28
clone_size: once
cdr3_aa: CASSFVSVGQQMGGYTF
cdr3_nt: TGTGCCAGCAGTTTTGTTTCGGTGGGACAGCAAATGGGAGGCTACACCTTC

j_call: TRBJ2-2
d_call: TRBD2
v_call: TRBV10-3
clone_size: once
cdr3_aa: CAIRGWGGSGQGANTGELFF
cdr3_nt: TGTGCCATCAGGGGCTGGGGGGGTAGCGGGCAGGGAGCGAACACCGGGGAGCTGTTTTTT

j_call: TRBJ2-7
d_call: -
v_call: TRBV28
clone_size: -
cdr3_aa: CASSTVGYQAYEQYF
cdr3_nt: TGTGCCAGCAGTACGGTAGGGTATCAGGCCTACGAGCAGTACTTC

j_call: TRBJ2-5
d_call: TRBD2
v_call: TRBV7-9
clone_size: -
cdr3_aa: CASSTGTSAIETQYF
cdr3_nt: TGTGCCAGCAGTACCGGGACTAGCGCTATAGAGACCCAGTACTTC

j_call: TRBJ2-3
d_call: TRBD1
v_call: TRBV28
clone_size: -
cdr3_aa: CASSPDRRDTQYF
cdr3_nt: TGTGCCAGCAGTCCGGACAGGAGGGATACGCAGTATTTT

j_call: TRBJ2-1
d_call: -
v_call: TRBV28
clone_size: once
cdr3_aa: CASSALNEQFF
cdr3_nt: TGTGCCAGCAGCGCCCTCAATGAGCAGTTCTTC

j_call: TRBJ2-5
d_call: -
v_call: TRBV18
clone_size: -
cdr3_aa: CASSPLRRTAQETQYF
cdr3_nt: TGTGCCAGCTCACCACTTCGTCGGACGGCACAAGAGACCCAGTACTTC

j_call: TRBJ2-7
d_call: TRBD1
v_call: TRBV5-6
clone_size: -
cdr3_aa: CASSLIQGREQYF
cdr3_nt: TGTGCCAGCAGCCTCATACAGGGGAGAGAGCAGTACTTC

j_call: TRBJ2-6
d_call: TRBD1
v_call: TRBV28
clone_size: -
cdr3_aa: CASRLPPGQGPSGANVLTF
cdr3_nt: TGTGCCAGCAGACTCCCCCCGGGACAGGGACCCTCTGGGGCCAACGTCCTGACTTTC

j_call: TRBJ2-3
d_call: -
v_call: TRBV18
clone_size: -
cdr3_aa: CASSPRPTLGLSDTQYF
cdr3_nt: TGTGCCAGCTCACCTCGTCCGACACTAGGTCTCTCAGATACGCAGTATTTT

j_call: TRBJ1-2
d_call: -
v_call: TRBV10-3
clone_size: -
cdr3_aa: CAINPGTLAYGYTF
cdr3_nt: TGTGCCATCAACCCAGGGACACTCGCCTATGGCTACACCTTC